One sample yielded the 3 T cell receptor beta chains listed below, sequenced in a study of shared clonotypes between healthy human individuals (dated by TCRdb to 2020 to 2022). Libraries were prepared through the immunoSEQ multiplex PCR assay. Here the immuneACCESS table is served through TCRdb, limited to in-frame sequences with V and J called. Missing clones are a known gap in these copies; in checked studies unresolved V genes cover under half, and the rest lacks a known reason. Counted in this sample were millions of clones; 90% to 95% of them appeared once. 0.3% to 0.4% of the sample is held by the ten biggest clonotypes. Sequencing was carried out using naive CD4+ T cells from PBMCs. The cell subset or site label, read with the paper, signifies: CD45RA+ positively selected. The receptors come from a man aged 18 to 30 in good health. Some clones in this sample may be carry-over from other donors' samples.

The J gene is TRBJ2-2, the V gene TRBV6-6; 7 bases align to TRBD1. Germline CDR1 reads MNHNY; CDR2 reads SVGAGI (reference sequence). The CDR3 consists of 15 residues. J was trimmed by 7 bases and V by 2 bases; bases with no gene match: 7. As DNA, the CDR3 is TGTGCCAGCAGTTACAGCACAGGGGTTGGCGGGGAGCTGTTTTTT. Translated: CASSYSTGVGGELFF.

The chain carries TRBV5-1 and TRBJ2-3, with D possibly matching TRBD2 (5 bases). Trimming took off 3 bases at V and 5 bases at J, with 13 bases between the two ends. Looked up from germline, CDR1 is SGHRS and CDR2 is YFSETQ. The CDR3 loop spans 14 amino acids. The CDR3 region has the DNA TGCGCCAGCAGCTCGACAACGGGGATAGATACGCAGTATTTT. Translated: CASSSTTGIDTQYF.

The J gene is TRBJ2-7, the V gene TRBV19, with D possibly TRBD2 on 6 matching bases. The CDR3 is made up of 15 amino acids. The germline gives CDR1 LNHDA, CDR2 SQIVND (reference sequence). V lost 5 bases and J 3 bases, leaving 17 bases between the germline ends. In DNA, the CDR3 is TGTGCCAGTAGTTCCCCCGGCGGGAAGGGCTACGAGCAGTACTTC. Translating gives CASSSPGGKGYEQYF.